Below are 6 T cell receptor beta chains sequenced from a single sample in a study of T cell responses to AZD1222 COVID-19 vaccine (dated by TCRdb to about 2021). The receptor library was made with the immunoSEQ multiplex PCR assay. Drawn from immuneACCESS, this table holds only the in-frame rearrangements with V and J called that TCRdb kept. Clones are partly lost; checked studies trace under half to an unresolved V gene and leave the rest unexplained. The sample table lists tens of thousands of clones, approximately 91% of them with a count of one. The biggest ten clones account for about 7.3% of the sample. Taken with the paper, the label for time point translates to: baseline before first vaccination. The input for sequencing was peripheral blood, taken on day 0 of AZD1222 vaccination. These receptors were collected from an adult in good health.

This chain joins TRBV4-1 and TRBJ2-1; the D gene could be TRBD1 or TRBD2 (5 bases each). The CDR3 totals 17 residues. With 1 base removed from V and 9 bases from J, the gap between germline ends came to 22 bases. Per germline, CDR1 MGHRA and CDR2 YSYEKL. The CDR3, as DNA: TGCGCCAGCAGCCAAGGAACCTCAACTCTGGGGGAGATTGAGCAGTTCTTC. Translation: CASSQGTSTLGEIEQFF.

The J gene is TRBJ1-1, the V gene TRBV3-1 (or the pseudogene TRBV3-2); perhaps TRBD1 as D (5 bases). The V end was cut by 10 bases, the J end by 10 bases, with 16 bases between. Germline V gene lookup returns CDR1 LGHDT and CDR2 YNNKEL (reference sequence). The CDR3 is 11 residues long. CDR3 loop: CATSGSSGAFF. In DNA form, the CDR3 reads TGTGCCACATCAGGGTCTTCAGGAGCTTTCTTT.

CDR3 residues: CASSSQETQYF. Here the CDR3 DNA reads TGCGCCAGCAGTTCTCAAGAGACCCAGTACTTC. This chain connects TRBV5-1 to TRBJ2-5; D unresolved. CDR3 length: 11 amino acids. Trimming took 5 bases from V and 2 from J, leaving 4 bases between them. Looked up from germline, CDR1 is SGHRS and CDR2 is YFSETQ.

V is TRBV28 and J is TRBJ2-1, with 10 nucleotides matching TRBD2. The CDR3 consists of 15 residues. Per germline, CDR1 MDHEN and CDR2 SYDVKM. Unmatched junction bases numbered 0, after V lost 2 bases and J lost 2 bases. The CDR3: CASSLGTSAYNEQFF. The CDR3 region has the DNA TGTGCCAGCAGTTTAGGGACTAGCGCCTACAATGAGCAGTTCTTC.

The chain has TRBV2 and TRBJ1-4; D might be TRBD1 (6 bases). Germline-derived CDR1 and CDR2 are SNHLY and FYNNEI. V dropped 0 bases and J dropped 8 bases, with 13 bases sitting between them. The CDR3 is 15 residues long. CDR3 protein: CASSEAGGEREKLFF. DNA for the CDR3: TGTGCCAGCAGTGAAGCAGGGGGGGAAAGGGAAAAACTGTTTTTT.

The rearrangement joins TRBV2 to TRBJ2-4, with D maybe TRBD1 (5 bases). There are 16 residues in the CDR3. The germline CDR1 and CDR2 sequences are SNHLY and FYNNEI. Trimming shortened V by 4 bases and J by 0 bases, and 13 bases separated the two germline ends. The CDR3 region has the DNA TGTGCCAGCAGTGTCGGACAAGCCCTAGCCAAAAACATTCAGTACTTC. This translates into CASSVGQALAKNIQYF.